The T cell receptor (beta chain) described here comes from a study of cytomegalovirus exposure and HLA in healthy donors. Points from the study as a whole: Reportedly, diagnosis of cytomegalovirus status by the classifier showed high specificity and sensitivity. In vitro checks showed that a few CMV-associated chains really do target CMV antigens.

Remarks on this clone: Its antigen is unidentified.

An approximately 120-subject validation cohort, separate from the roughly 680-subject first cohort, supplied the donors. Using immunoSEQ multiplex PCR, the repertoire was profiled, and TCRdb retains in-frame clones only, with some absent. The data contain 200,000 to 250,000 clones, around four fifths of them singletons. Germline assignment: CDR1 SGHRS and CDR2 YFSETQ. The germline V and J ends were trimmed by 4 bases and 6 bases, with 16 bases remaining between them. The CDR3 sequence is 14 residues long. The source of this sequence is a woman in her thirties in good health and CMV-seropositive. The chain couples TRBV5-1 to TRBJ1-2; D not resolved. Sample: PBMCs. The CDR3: CASSPTHGEDGYTF. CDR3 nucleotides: TGCGCCAGCAGCCCGACACATGGTGAAGATGGCTACACCTTC.